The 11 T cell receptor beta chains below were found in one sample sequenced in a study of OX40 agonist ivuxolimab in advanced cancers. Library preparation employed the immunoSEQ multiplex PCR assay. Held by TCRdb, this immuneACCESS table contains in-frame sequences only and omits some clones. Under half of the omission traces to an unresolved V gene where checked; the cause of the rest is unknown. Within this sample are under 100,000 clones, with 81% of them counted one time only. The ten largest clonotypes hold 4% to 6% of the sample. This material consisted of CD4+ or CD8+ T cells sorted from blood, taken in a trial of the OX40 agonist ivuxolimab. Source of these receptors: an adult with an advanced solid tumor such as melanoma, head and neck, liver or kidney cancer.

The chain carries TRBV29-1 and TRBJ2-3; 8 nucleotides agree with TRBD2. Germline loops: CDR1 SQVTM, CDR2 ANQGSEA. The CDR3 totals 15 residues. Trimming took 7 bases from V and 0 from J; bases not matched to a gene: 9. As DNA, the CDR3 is TGCAGCGCCGAGTTAGCGGGAACTAGCACAGATACGCAGTATTTT. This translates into CSAELAGTSTDTQYF.

The CDR3 DNA reads TGTGCCAGCAGCCCTAGGGCGGCATGGGGCTACACCTTC. Its protein is CASSPRAAWGYTF. This chain links TRBV7-3 with TRBJ1-2; no clear D. The CDR3 length is 13 residues. Trimming shortened V by 5 bases and J by 8 bases, and 15 bases separated the two germline ends. Germline V gene lookup returns CDR1 SGHTA and CDR2 FQGTGA.

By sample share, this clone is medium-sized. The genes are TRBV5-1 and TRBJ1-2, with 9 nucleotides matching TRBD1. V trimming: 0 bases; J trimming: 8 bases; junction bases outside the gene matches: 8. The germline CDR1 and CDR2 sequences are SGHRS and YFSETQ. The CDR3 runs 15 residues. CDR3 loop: CASSLAGTGLSGYTF. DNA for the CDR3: TGCGCCAGCAGCTTGGCCGGGACAGGGCTGAGCGGCTACACCTTC.

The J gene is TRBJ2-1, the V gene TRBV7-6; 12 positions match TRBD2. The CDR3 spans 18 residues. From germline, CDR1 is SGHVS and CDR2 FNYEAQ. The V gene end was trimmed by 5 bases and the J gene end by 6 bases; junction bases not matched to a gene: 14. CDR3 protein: CASSPSGRAKLFINEQFF. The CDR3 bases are TGTGCCAGCAGCCCTAGCGGGAGGGCCAAGTTGTTTATCAATGAGCAGTTCTTC.

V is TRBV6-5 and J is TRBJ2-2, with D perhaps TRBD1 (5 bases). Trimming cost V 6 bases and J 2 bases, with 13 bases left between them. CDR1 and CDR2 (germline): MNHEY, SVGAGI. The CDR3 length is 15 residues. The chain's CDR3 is CASRQGNLNTGELFF. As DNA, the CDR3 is TGTGCCAGCAGGCAGGGCAATCTTAACACCGGGGAGCTGTTTTTT.

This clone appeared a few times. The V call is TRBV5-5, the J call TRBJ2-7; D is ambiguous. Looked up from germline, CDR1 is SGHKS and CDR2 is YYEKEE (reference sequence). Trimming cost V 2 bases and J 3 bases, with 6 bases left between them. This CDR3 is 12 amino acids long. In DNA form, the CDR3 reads TGTGCCAGCAGCTTCTACAGCTACGAGCAGTACTTC. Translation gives CASSFYSYEQYF.

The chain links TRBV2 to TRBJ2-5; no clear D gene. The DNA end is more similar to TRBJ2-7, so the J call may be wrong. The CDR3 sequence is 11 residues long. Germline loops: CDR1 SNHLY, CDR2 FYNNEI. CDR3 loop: CASSGFNEQYF. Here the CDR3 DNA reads TGTGCCAGCAGTGGCTTTAACGAGCAGTACTTC.

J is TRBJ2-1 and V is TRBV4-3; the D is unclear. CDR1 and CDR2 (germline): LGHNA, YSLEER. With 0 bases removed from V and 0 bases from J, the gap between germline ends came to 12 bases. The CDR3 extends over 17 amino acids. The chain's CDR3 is CASSQETPPSSYNEQFF. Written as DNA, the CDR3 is TGCGCCAGCAGCCAAGAGACCCCCCCCAGCTCCTACAATGAGCAGTTCTTC.

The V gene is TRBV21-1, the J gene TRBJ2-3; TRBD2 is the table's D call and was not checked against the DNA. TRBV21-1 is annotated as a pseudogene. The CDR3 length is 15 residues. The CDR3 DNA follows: TGTGCCAGCAGCTTGCCGACTAGCGTCACAGATACGCAGTATTTT. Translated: CASSLPTSVTDTQYF.

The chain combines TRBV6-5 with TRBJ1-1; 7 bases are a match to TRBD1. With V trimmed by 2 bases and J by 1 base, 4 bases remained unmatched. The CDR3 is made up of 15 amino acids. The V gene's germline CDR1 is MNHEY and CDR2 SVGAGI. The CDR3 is CASSYGDRANTEAFF. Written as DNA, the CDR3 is TGTGCCAGCAGTTACGGCGACAGGGCGAACACTGAAGCTTTCTTT.

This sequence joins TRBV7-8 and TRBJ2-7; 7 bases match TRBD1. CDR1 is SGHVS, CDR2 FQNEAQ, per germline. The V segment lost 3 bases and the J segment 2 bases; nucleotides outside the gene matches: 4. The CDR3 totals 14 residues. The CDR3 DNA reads TGTGCCAGCAGCTTCAGGGACAGCCCCTACGAGCAGTACTTC. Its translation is CASSFRDSPYEQYF.